What follows are 25 T cell receptor beta chains derived from one specimen sequenced in a study of blood T cell repertoires in COVID-19. The method was immunoSEQ multiplex PCR; TCRdb's version includes in-frame clones alone and lacks a portion of them. The sample gives about 150,000 clones, 85% to 90% of which show up once; about 6.5% is in the top ten. The sequencing input was peripheral blood. These receptors all stem from a man older than 75 with acute or convalescent COVID-19.

The chain combines TRBV15 with TRBJ2-7; 8 bases fit TRBD1. CDR1 and CDR2 from the germline V gene are LNHNV and YYDKDF (reference sequence). This CDR3 region has 13 residues. Trimming took 3 bases from V and 7 from J; bases not matched to a gene: 5. CDR3 sequence reads: CATSRQGAREQYF. In DNA, the CDR3 is TGTGCCACCAGCAGGCAGGGGGCAAGGGAGCAGTACTTC.

About this clone itself: The sample has other DNA sequences that encode this CDR3 too. The CDR3 here is CASSLPTGELFF. The CDR3 DNA reads as TGTGCCAGCAGCTTACCGACAGGGGAGCTGTTTTTT. This chain connects TRBV7-3 to TRBJ2-2; no clear D gene. The CDR3 is 12 amino acids. The germline V gene encodes CDR1 SGHTA and CDR2 FQGTGA. V was trimmed by 2 bases and J by 8 bases, leaving 6 bases between them.

The gene calls are TRBV28 and TRBJ1-2; 10 nucleotides match TRBD1. CDR3 length: 15 residues. Germline CDR1 and CDR2: MDHEN and SYDVKM. V gave up 5 bases and J gave up 6 bases; unmatched junction bases: 9. The CDR3 bases are TGTGCCAGCAGTACCCGGGACAGGGGCTCTGATGGCTACACCTTC. This sequence encodes CASSTRDRGSDGYTF.

This chain joins TRBV27 and TRBJ2-7; TRBD2 matches 7 bases. The CDR3 is 14 amino acids. The germline V gene encodes CDR1 MNHEY and CDR2 SMNVEV (reference sequence). Trimming removed 10 bases from V and 0 bases from J; junction bases left unmatched: 9. CDR3 coding DNA: TGTGCCACCATGGAAGCGGGATCCTCCTACGAGCAGTACTTC. Translated, it gives CATMEAGSSYEQYF.

This clone was found once. J is TRBJ1-1 and V is TRBV6-6; D remains ambiguous. The CDR3 runs 15 residues. V was trimmed by 6 bases and J by 0 bases, leaving 14 bases between them. Germline V lookup: CDR1 MNHNY, CDR2 SVGAGI (reference sequence). The chain's CDR3 is CASRPRDLMNTEAFF. The CDR3 DNA sequence: TGTGCCAGCAGGCCAAGAGATTTGATGAACACTGAAGCTTTCTTT.

V is TRBV5-5 and J is TRBJ1-4; 8 nucleotides match TRBD1. The germline V gene has CDR1 SGHKS and CDR2 YYEKEE (reference sequence). The trim removed 0 bases at V and 8 bases at J, leaving 3 bases unmatched. The CDR3 has 14 amino acids. CDR3 residues: CASSLVTGGEKLFF. The CDR3 bases are TGTGCCAGCAGCTTGGTAACAGGGGGAGAAAAACTGTTTTTT.

The chain combines TRBV7-9 with TRBJ1-2; TRBD1 is a possible D gene (5 bases). The length of the CDR3 is 13 residues. The V end lost 5 bases, the J end lost 3 bases, and 10 bases lay between the germline ends. Germline CDR1 is SEHNR and CDR2 is FQNEAQ (reference sequence). This chain's CDR3 is CASSLDSHYGYTF. The DNA of the CDR3 is TGTGCCAGCAGCCTTGACAGCCACTATGGCTACACCTTC.

The chain is built from TRBV13 and TRBJ1-4, with TRBD1 matching over 7 bases. CDR3 length: 16 residues. Germline V gives CDR1 PRHDT, CDR2 FYEKMQ (reference sequence). V was clipped by 0 bases and J by 1 base; unmatched bases: 2. The CDR3 sequence: CASSLGTGRTNEKLFF. In nucleotides, the CDR3 is TGTGCCAGCAGCTTAGGGACAGGGAGAACTAATGAAAAACTGTTTTTT.

This chain uses TRBV11-2 with TRBJ1-2; D is unresolved. V was shortened by 0 bases and J by 6 bases, with 11 bases between the two germline ends. This CDR3 region has 14 residues. The V gene's germline CDR1 is SGHAT and CDR2 FQNNGV. This CDR3 reads CASSLEGSWNGYTF. In nucleotides, the CDR3 is TGTGCCAGCAGCTTAGAGGGCAGCTGGAATGGCTACACCTTC. The variable domain in full, completed from reference TRBV11-2 and TRBJ1-2, reads EAGVAQSPRYKIIEKRQSVAFWCNPISGHATLYWYQQILGQGPKLLIQFQNNGVVDDSQLPKDRFSAERLKGVDSTLKIQPAKLEDSAVYLCASSLEGSWNGYTFGSGTRLTVV.

The chain combines TRBV3-1 (or the pseudogene TRBV3-2) with TRBJ2-5, with unresolved D. This CDR3 comprises 12 residues. Trimming left V 2 bases short and J 4 bases short, with 5 bases between. Per germline, CDR1 LGHDT and CDR2 YNNKEL (reference sequence). In nucleotides, the CDR3 is TGTGCCAGCAGCCAACTGAGAGAGACCCAGTACTTC. Amino acid sequence: CASSQLRETQYF.

The J gene is TRBJ2-5, the V gene TRBV7-3, with 9 bases lining up with TRBD1. J lost 2 bases, V lost 2 bases, and 9 bases had no gene match. The CDR3 length is 17 residues. CDR1 is SGHTA and CDR2 is FQGTGA in the germline V gene. The CDR3 nucleotides are TGTGCCAGCAGCTTAGATAGGCGGACAGGGGTACAAGAGACCCAGTACTTC. Its protein is CASSLDRRTGVQETQYF.

The CDR3 loop reads CASSPGQGPISNQPQHF. The CDR3 DNA follows: TGTGCCAGTTCGCCGGGACAGGGGCCTATTAGCAATCAGCCCCAGCATTTT. The chain couples TRBV28 to TRBJ1-5; 10 bases line up with TRBD1. Germline V lookup: CDR1 MDHEN, CDR2 SYDVKM. Trimming cost V 9 bases and J 0 bases; bases outside gene matches: 11. The length of the CDR3 is 17 residues.

The chain is built from TRBV3-1 (or the pseudogene TRBV3-2) and TRBJ1-2; no definite D call. The CDR3 consists of 16 residues. Between the trimmed V and J ends, which lost 0 bases and 0 bases, there was a span of 11 bases. Germline V lookup: CDR1 LGHDT, CDR2 YNNKEL (reference sequence). The CDR3 here is CASSQEPRVSNYGYTF. Written as DNA, the CDR3 is TGTGCCAGCAGCCAAGAACCTCGGGTGTCTAACTATGGCTACACCTTC.

This clone was found a few times. V and J are TRBV28 and TRBJ1-2; D is unresolved. The CDR3 spans 13 residues. Germline V gives CDR1 MDHEN, CDR2 SYDVKM. V lost 7 bases and J 4 bases, leaving 13 bases between the germline ends. The CDR3 DNA follows: TGTGCCAGCACCCCGGTGAGCATCTATGGCTACACCTTC. The encoded protein is CASTPVSIYGYTF.

The J gene is TRBJ1-1, the V gene TRBV27; 11 nucleotides align to TRBD1. The CDR3 has 17 residues. J was trimmed by 0 bases and V by 3 bases; bases with no gene match: 6. Per the germline V gene, CDR1 is MNHEY and CDR2 is SMNVEV (reference sequence). CDR3 sequence: CASSFSRTGGLNTEAFF. CDR3 DNA: TGTGCCAGCAGTTTTAGTCGGACAGGGGGCTTGAACACTGAAGCTTTCTTT.

The chain combines TRBV5-8 with TRBJ2-5; D may be TRBD2 (5 bases). This CDR3 has 14 residues. Germline CDR1 SGHTS, CDR2 YDEGEE. V was trimmed by 0 bases and J by 5 bases, leaving 11 bases between them. This chain's CDR3 is CASSLGTGRETQYF. In DNA, the CDR3 is TGTGCCAGCAGCTTGGGGACGGGAAGGGAGACCCAGTACTTC. Full variable domain (rest looked up from reference TRBV5-8 and TRBJ2-5): EAGVTQSPTHLIKTRGQQATLRCSPISGHTSVYWYQQALGLGLQFLLWYDEGEERNRGNFPPRFSGRQFPNYSSELNVNALELEDSALYLCASSLGTGRETQYFGPGTRLLVL.

The chain has TRBV25-1 and TRBJ2-7, with D possibly being TRBD2 (5 bases). The CDR3 has 13 amino acids. The germline V gene has CDR1 MGHDK and CDR2 SYGVNS. Trimming left V 5 bases short and J 4 bases short, with 12 bases between. CDR3 sequence (DNA): TGTGCCAGCAGTCTAGCCGGGGTTTACGAGCAGTACTTC. Its translation is CASSLAGVYEQYF.

This clone appeared a single time. The J gene is TRBJ2-7, the V gene TRBV7-2, with TRBD1 as a possible D gene (5 bases). This CDR3 has 13 residues. V lost 3 bases and J 2 bases, leaving 8 bases between the germline ends. Per germline, CDR1 SGHTA and CDR2 FQGNSA. The CDR3 spells CASSFLQAYEQYF. The CDR3 region has the DNA TGTGCCAGCAGCTTTTTACAGGCCTACGAGCAGTACTTC.

This chain uses TRBV11-1 with TRBJ2-2; D is undetermined. The CDR3 sequence is 16 residues long. The V end lost 7 bases, the J end lost 0 bases, and 15 bases lay between the germline ends. The V gene's germline CDR1 is SGHAT and CDR2 FQDESV (reference sequence). CDR3 sequence (DNA): TGTGCCAGCACCCATAGTGGAGTCGCGAACACCGGGGAGCTGTTTTTT. Translation: CASTHSGVANTGELFF.

The chain uses TRBV5-1 and TRBJ1-1; D perhaps matches TRBD1 (5 bases). V gave up 0 bases and J gave up 1 base, with 7 bases separating them. CDR3 length equals 14 residues. Per the germline V gene, CDR1 is SGHRS and CDR2 is YFSETQ. CDR3 nucleotides: TGCGCCAGCAGCTTGGGGACAAAGAACACTGAAGCTTTCTTT. Amino acids: CASSLGTKNTEAFF. Combining the CDR3 with reference TRBV5-1 and TRBJ1-1 gives the whole variable domain KAGVTQTPRYLIKTRGQQVTLSCSPISGHRSVSWYQQTPGQGLQFLFEYFSETQRNKGNFPGRFSGRQFSNSRSEMNVSTLELGDSALYLCASSLGTKNTEAFFGQGTRLTVV.

DNA for the CDR3: TGTGCCAGCAGCTGGGGGGACCTCCAAGGCTACACCTTC. Translation: CASSWGDLQGYTF. The gene calls are TRBV28 and TRBJ1-2; D is possibly TRBD1 (5 bases). Germline CDR1 is MDHEN and CDR2 is SYDVKM. The germline V and J ends were trimmed by 6 bases and 8 bases, with 16 bases remaining between them. CDR3 size: 13 residues.

The gene calls are TRBV6-2 or TRBV6-3 and TRBJ1-1; TRBD1 might be the D (5 bases). Trimming left V 0 bases short and J 2 bases short, with 13 bases between. Germline V lookup: CDR1 MNHEY, CDR2 SVGEGT. This CDR3 comprises 16 residues. The CDR3 sequence: CASSYSMSQGNTEAFF. CDR3 bases: TGTGCCAGCAGTTACTCGATGAGTCAGGGAAACACTGAAGCTTTCTTT.

This chain connects TRBV5-1 to TRBJ1-1; no clear D gene. CDR1 is SGHRS, CDR2 YFSETQ, per germline. The CDR3 consists of 15 residues. Deletions cut 4 bases from V and 0 bases from J, with 13 bases between. CDR3 DNA sequence: TGCGCCAGCAGCCTGGCCGGGTCGGTGAACACTGAAGCTTTCTTT. Translated: CASSLAGSVNTEAFF.

For the CDR3, the DNA is TGTGCCAGCAGCCAATGGGCAGGGATCACCGGGGAGCTGTTTTTT. As protein: CASSQWAGITGELFF. This sequence joins TRBV3-1 (or the pseudogene TRBV3-2) and TRBJ2-2; D is perhaps TRBD1 (5 bases). Trimming took off 2 bases at V and 4 bases at J, with 11 bases between the two ends. The CDR3 covers 15 residues. The germline V gene has CDR1 LGHDT and CDR2 YNNKEL (reference sequence).

The chain links TRBV28 to TRBJ2-1, with 9 bases fitting TRBD1. CDR3 length: 16 residues. The junction had 5 bases not matched to a gene; V was cut back by 4 bases and J by 1 base. Germline V lookup: CDR1 MDHEN, CDR2 SYDVKM. The CDR3 DNA follows: TGTGCCAGCAGTTCTATTGACAGGGGGTCCTACAATGAGCAGTTCTTC. It codes for CASSSIDRGSYNEQFF.